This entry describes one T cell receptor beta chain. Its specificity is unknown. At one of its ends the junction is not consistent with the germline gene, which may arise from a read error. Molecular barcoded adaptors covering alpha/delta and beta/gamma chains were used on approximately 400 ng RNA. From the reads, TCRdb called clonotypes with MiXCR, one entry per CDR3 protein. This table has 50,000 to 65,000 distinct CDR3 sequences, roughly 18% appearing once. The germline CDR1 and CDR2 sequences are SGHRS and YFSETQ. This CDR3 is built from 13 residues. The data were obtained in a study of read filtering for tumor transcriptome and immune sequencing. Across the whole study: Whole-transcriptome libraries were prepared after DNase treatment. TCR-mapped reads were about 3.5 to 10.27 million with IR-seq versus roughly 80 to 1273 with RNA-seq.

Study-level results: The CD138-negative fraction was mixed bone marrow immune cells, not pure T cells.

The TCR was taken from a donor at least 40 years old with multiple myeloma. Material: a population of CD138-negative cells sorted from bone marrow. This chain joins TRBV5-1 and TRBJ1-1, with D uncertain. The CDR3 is CASTRGLKTEAFF. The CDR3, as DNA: TGCGCCAGCACGCGGGGTTTGAAGACTGAAGCTTTCTTT.